Below are 5 T cell receptor beta chains sequenced from a single sample in a study of regulatory T cells in long-lasting Graves disease. Construction of TCR beta libraries relied on iRepertoire HTBI primers and on Arm-PCR targeting CDR3 regions. TCRdb re-called the multiplex PCR reads through MiXCR, storing one row per CDR3 protein. This table has approximately 500,000 distinct CDR3 sequences, roughly 21% appearing once. Time point in this sample: persistent/refractory GD, antithyroid drugs over 5 years with positive TRAb. PBMC-extracted RNA yielded the TCR library. The material was peripheral blood mononuclear cells (PBMCs), obtained when the disease was refractory, from a patient treated with antithyroid drugs. The receptors originated from a female donor with Graves disease.

In its sample, this clonotype was seen a few times. This chain uses TRBV29-1 with TRBJ2-7; D possibly corresponds to TRBD2 (6 bases). V was pared by 6 bases and J by 4 bases, with 19 bases between. The germline V gene has CDR1 SQVTM and CDR2 ANQGSEA. This CDR3 region has 14 residues. The DNA for the CDR3 is TGCAGCGTGGGGAAGGAGGGTCTACCGTACGAGCAGTACTTC. Translating it yields CSVGKEGLPYEQYF.

This chain joins TRBV20-1 and TRBJ2-7, with a weak D call TRBD1 (7 bases). Germline loops: CDR1 DFQATT, CDR2 SNEGSKA (reference sequence). V gave up 5 bases and J gave up 1 base, with 15 bases separating them. This CDR3 has 14 amino acids. Here the CDR3 DNA reads TGCAGTGCTCCACCGACAGGGAGGTCCTACGAGCAGTACTTC. Its translation is CSAPPTGRSYEQYF.

V gene TRBV12-3 or TRBV12-4 combines with J gene TRBJ2-3, with D hard to call. The CDR3 has 15 amino acids. With 5 bases removed from V and 6 bases from J, the gap between germline ends came to 18 bases. This CDR3 reads CASSRPGPARDTQYF. CDR3 in DNA: TGTGCCAGCAGTCGCCCGGGCCCAGCAAGGGATACGCAGTATTTT.

J is TRBJ2-7 and V is TRBV7-9, with 9 bases that match TRBD1. This CDR3 has 15 amino acids. Germline V gene sequence: CDR1 SEHNR, CDR2 FQNEAQ (reference sequence). V shed 5 bases and J 0 bases; nucleotides not matched to a gene: 5. The CDR3 protein is CASSPWTGDSYEQYF. CDR3 DNA: TGTGCCAGCAGCCCCTGGACAGGGGACTCCTACGAGCAGTACTTC.

The chain uses TRBV5-1 and TRBJ2-3; D uncertain. Trimming left V 3 bases short and J 0 bases short, with 8 bases between. Germline V gene lookup returns CDR1 SGHRS and CDR2 YFSETQ. The CDR3 extends over 14 amino acids. CDR3 bases: TGCGCCAGCAGCTCCTCCACTAGCACAGATACGCAGTATTTT. Encoded protein: CASSSSTSTDTQYF.